The next 7 T cell receptor beta chains were all read from a single sample in a study of cytomegalovirus exposure and HLA in healthy donors. The assay was immunoSEQ multiplex PCR, and TCRdb's table has in-frame clones only and misses some. The sample carries about 360,000 clones, more than 80% recorded once. Sequenced: PBMCs. Receptors were obtained from a woman under 30 in good health and CMV-seronegative.

The chain has TRBV7-9 and TRBJ2-7; D might be TRBD2 (6 bases). The germline gives CDR1 SEHNR, CDR2 FQNEAQ (reference sequence). The V gene lost 5 bases and the J gene lost 0 bases, with 11 bases spanning the gap. The length of the CDR3 is 14 residues. The CDR3 region has the DNA TGTGCCAGCAGCCCGGGACTTCCCTCCTACGAGCAGTACTTC. This encodes CASSPGLPSYEQYF. The whole variable domain, filled in from reference TRBV7-9 and TRBJ2-7, reads DTGVSQNPRHKITKRGQNVTFRCDPISEHNRLYWYRQTLGQGPEFLTYFQNEAQLEKSRLLSDRFSAERPKGSFSTLEIQRTEQGDSAMYLCASSPGLPSYEQYFGPGTRLTVT.

In its sample, this clone was seen a few times. This chain links TRBV6-5 with TRBJ1-5; 7 nucleotides agree with TRBD1. Germline V gene lookup returns CDR1 MNHEY and CDR2 SVGAGI. The CDR3 has 14 amino acids. V dropped 2 bases and J dropped 5; count of bases not matched to a gene: 3. This CDR3 is CASSYRTGDQPQHF. The CDR3 nucleotides read TGTGCCAGCAGTTACCGCACAGGGGATCAGCCCCAGCATTTT.

V gene TRBV27 combines with J gene TRBJ2-3, with 7 bases fitting TRBD2. Germline CDR1 reads MNHEY; CDR2 reads SMNVEV (reference sequence). The ends lost 5 bases at V and 0 bases at J; junction bases unmatched: 8. This CDR3 contains 16 residues. DNA of the CDR3: TGTGCCAGCAGTCAACAGCGGGGTACTAGCACAGATACGCAGTATTTT. As protein: CASSQQRGTSTDTQYF.

This clone showed up just a few times. V is TRBV5-1 and J is TRBJ2-7; 10 nucleotides align to TRBD1. The CDR3 loop spans 15 amino acids. Germline trimming cut 4 bases from V and 1 base from J; bases unmatched to any gene: 5. Germline V gene lookup returns CDR1 SGHRS and CDR2 YFSETQ. The CDR3 is CASSGEGQGSYEQYF. CDR3 coding DNA: TGCGCCAGCAGCGGGGAGGGACAGGGGTCCTACGAGCAGTACTTC.

As regards this clone: In the same sample, other DNA sequences code for this CDR3. The J gene is TRBJ1-2, the V gene TRBV27; perhaps TRBD1 as D (5 bases). The CDR3 is made up of 13 amino acids. Germline values: CDR1 MNHEY, CDR2 SMNVEV (reference sequence). Between the trimmed V and J ends, which lost 5 bases and 5 bases, there was a span of 12 bases. CDR3 loop: CASSPRGGYGYTF. For the CDR3, the DNA is TGTGCCAGCAGTCCTCGGGGGGGTTATGGCTACACCTTC.

The chain employs TRBV9 and TRBJ2-2; D unresolved. Germline V lookup: CDR1 SGDLS, CDR2 YYNGEE. V dropped 4 bases and J dropped 2 bases, with 9 bases sitting between them. CDR3 length: 14 amino acids. CDR3 residues: CASSPRVNTGELFF. The DNA of the CDR3 is TGTGCCAGCAGCCCCCGGGTTAACACCGGGGAGCTGTTTTTT.

This clone was detected a few times. This sequence joins TRBV28 and TRBJ2-1; D is undetermined. CDR1 and CDR2 (germline): MDHEN, SYDVKM. The CDR3 sequence is 13 residues long. Trimming shortened V by 7 bases and J by 0 bases, and 7 bases separated the two germline ends. CDR3: CASMSASYNEQFF. Written as DNA, the CDR3 is TGTGCCAGCATGAGTGCCTCCTACAATGAGCAGTTCTTC.